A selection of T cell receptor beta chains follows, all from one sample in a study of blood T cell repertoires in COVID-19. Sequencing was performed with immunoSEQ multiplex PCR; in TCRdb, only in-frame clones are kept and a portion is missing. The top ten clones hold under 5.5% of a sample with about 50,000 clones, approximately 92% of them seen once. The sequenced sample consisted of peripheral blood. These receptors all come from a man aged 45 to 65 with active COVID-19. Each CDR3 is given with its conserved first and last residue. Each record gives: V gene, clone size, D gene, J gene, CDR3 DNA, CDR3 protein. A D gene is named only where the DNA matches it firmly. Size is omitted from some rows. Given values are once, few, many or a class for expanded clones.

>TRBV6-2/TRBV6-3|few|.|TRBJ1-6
TGTGCCAGCAGTTACCATGGGGAGAATTCACCCCTCCACTTT
CASSYHGENSPLHF
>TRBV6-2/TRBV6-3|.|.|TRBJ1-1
TGTGCCAGCAGTAAAACCGGGACAAAGAACACTGAAGCTTTCTTT
CASSKTGTKNTEAFF
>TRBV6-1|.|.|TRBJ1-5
TGTGCCAGCAGTGAAGCGGGGAGGGCTCAGCCCCAGCATTTT
CASSEAGRAQPQHF
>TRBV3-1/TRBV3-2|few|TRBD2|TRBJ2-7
TGTGCCAGCAGCCCCGGACTAGCGGGCGACGGCTCCTACGAGCAGTACTTC
CASSPGLAGDGSYEQYF
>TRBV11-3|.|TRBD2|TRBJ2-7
TGTGCCAGCAGCCTACAAAGGACTAGCGGGCCACTTTACGAGCAGTACTTC
CASSLQRTSGPLYEQYF
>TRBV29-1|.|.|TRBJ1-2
TGCAGCGTTGGGGGGGATGTGGAAGCTAACTATGGCTACACCTTC
CSVGGDVEANYGYTF
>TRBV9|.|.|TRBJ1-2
TGTGCCAGCAGCGCAGGACAGACGGCAAACTATGGCTACACCTTC
CASSAGQTANYGYTF
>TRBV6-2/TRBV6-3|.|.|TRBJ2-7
TGTGCCAGCAGCCGGGACCTGGGGAGGTACGAGCAGTACTTC
CASSRDLGRYEQYF
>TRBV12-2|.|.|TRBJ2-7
TGTGCAAGTCGCTTACAAATCCGACTCCTTCTAGACTACGAGCAGTACTTC
CASRLQIRLLLDYEQYF
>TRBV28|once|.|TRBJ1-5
TGTGCCAGCAGTTATAGGGGTGGGGGGGTGTATCGCAATCAGCCCCAGCATTTT
CASSYRGGGVYRNQPQHF
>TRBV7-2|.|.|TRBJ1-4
TGTGCCAGCAGCCCCCGGAGGAGTAATGAAAAACTGTTTTTT
CASSPRRSNEKLFF
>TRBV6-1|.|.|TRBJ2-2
TGTGCCAGCAGTGAAGTCGGGGGTAACACCGGGGAGCTGTTTTTT
CASSEVGGNTGELFF